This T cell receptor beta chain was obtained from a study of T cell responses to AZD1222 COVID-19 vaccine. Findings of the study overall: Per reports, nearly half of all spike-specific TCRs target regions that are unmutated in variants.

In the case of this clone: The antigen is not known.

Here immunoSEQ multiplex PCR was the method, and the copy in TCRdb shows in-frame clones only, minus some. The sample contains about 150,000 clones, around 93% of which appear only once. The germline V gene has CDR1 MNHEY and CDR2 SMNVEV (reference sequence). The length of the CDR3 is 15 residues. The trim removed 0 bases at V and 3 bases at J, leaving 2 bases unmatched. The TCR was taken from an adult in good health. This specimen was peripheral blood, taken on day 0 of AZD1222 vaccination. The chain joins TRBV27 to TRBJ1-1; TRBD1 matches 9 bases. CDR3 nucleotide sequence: TGTGCCAGCAGTTTATCAACAGGGGGCGACACTGAAGCTTTCTTT. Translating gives CASSLSTGGDTEAFF.